The sequence of this TCR beta chain was determined in a study of blood T cell repertoires in COVID-19. In the study overall: COVID-19 samples from acute and convalescent phases originated in the United States, Italy and Spain. T cells, B-cell-depleted T cells, or PBMCs provided the cDNA or gDNA that served as material.

This clone was detected a few times. The CDR3 spans 14 residues. The junction had 9 bases not matched to a gene; V was cut back by 6 bases and J by 8 bases. The germline V gene encodes CDR1 LNHDA and CDR2 SQIVND (reference sequence). Method: immunoSEQ multiplex PCR; TCRdb's copy keeps in-frame clones and lacks some. The sample has around 97,000 clones, 84% seen once. The sequenced material came from peripheral blood. This sequence originates from a human donor in a cohort sampled during active or convalescent COVID-19. V gene TRBV19 combines with J gene TRBJ1-2, with 10 nucleotides matching TRBD1. CDR3 sequence: CASSPPDRGLGYTF. CDR3 bases: TGTGCCAGTAGCCCCCCTGACAGGGGGCTCGGCTACACCTTC. Together with reference TRBV19 and TRBJ1-2, the CDR3 gives the full variable domain: DGGITQSPKYLFRKEGQNVTLSCEQNLNHDAMYWYRQDPGQGLRLIYYSQIVNDFQKGDIAEGYSVSREKKESFPLTVTSAQKNPTAFYLCASSPPDRGLGYTFGSGTRLTVV.